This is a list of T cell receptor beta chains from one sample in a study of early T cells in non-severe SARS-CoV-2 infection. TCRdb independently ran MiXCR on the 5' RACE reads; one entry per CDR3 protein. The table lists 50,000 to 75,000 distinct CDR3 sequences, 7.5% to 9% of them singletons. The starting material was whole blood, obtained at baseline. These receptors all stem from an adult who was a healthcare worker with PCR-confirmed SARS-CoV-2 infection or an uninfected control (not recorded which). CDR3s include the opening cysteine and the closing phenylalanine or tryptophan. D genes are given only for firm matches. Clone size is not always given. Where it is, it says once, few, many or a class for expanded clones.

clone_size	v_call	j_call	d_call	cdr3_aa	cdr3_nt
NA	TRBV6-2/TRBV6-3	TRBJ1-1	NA	CASSYSPARANMGPTEAFF	TGTGCCAGCAGTTACTCTCCGGCCCGCGCCAACATGGGGCCGACTGAAGCTTTCTTT
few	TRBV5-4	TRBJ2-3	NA	CASSWAGAHTDTQYF	TGTGCCAGCAGCTGGGCGGGGGCACACACAGATACGCAGTATTTT
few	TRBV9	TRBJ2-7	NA	CASSVRQVPYEQYF	TGTGCCAGCAGCGTTAGACAGGTGCCCTACGAGCAGTACTTC
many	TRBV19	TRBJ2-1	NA	CASGLDRYNEQFF	TGTGCCAGTGGGTTAGACCGATACAATGAGCAGTTCTTC
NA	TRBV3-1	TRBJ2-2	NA	CASSQPGLLNTGELFF	TGTGCCAGCAGCCAACCGGGACTGCTGAACACCGGGGAGCTGTTTTTT
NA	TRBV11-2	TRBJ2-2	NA	CASSLIGQNTGELFF	TGTGCCAGCAGCTTAATAGGACAGAACACCGGGGAGCTGTTTTTT
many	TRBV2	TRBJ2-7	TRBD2	CASSGPGTSGSVGEQYF	TGTGCCAGCAGTGGACCCGGGACTAGCGGGAGTGTCGGGGAGCAGTACTTC
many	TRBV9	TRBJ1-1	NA	CASSVRDNTEAFF	TGTGCCAGCAGCGTAAGGGACAACACTGAAGCTTTCTTT
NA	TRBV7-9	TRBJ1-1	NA	CASSLGTLGILDTEAFF	TGTGCCAGCAGCTTAGGGACGTTGGGGATACTTGACACTGAAGCTTTCTTT
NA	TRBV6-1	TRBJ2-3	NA	CASAVADTQYF	TGTGCCAGCGCGGTCGCAGATACGCAGTATTTT
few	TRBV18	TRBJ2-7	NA	CASSPWDGTYEQYF	TGTGCCAGCTCACCATGGGACGGGACCTACGAGCAGTACTTC
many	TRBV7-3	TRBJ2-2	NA	CASSPVTTGELFF	TGTGCCAGCAGCCCGGTGACTACCGGGGAGCTGTTTTTT
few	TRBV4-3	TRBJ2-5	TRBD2	CASSQEAGEETQYF	TGCGCCAGCAGCCAAGAAGCGGGAGAAGAGACCCAGTACTTC
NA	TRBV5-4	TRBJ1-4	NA	CASSLVGRENEKLFF	TGTGCCAGCAGCTTGGTAGGCAGAGAGAATGAAAAACTGTTTTTT
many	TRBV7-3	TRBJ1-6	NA	CASRDAGLFSPLHF	TGTGCCAGCAGGGACGCGGGTTTGTTTTCACCCCTCCACTTT
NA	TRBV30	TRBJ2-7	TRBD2	CAAERGENSYEQYF	TGTGCCGCAGAACGGGGGGAAAACTCCTACGAGCAGTACTTC
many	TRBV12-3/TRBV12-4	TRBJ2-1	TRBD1	CASSSDRANNEQFF	TGTGCCAGCAGTTCGGACAGGGCGAACAATGAGCAGTTCTTC
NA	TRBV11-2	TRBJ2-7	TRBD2	CASSLNGAGVYKQYF	TGTGCCAGCAGCTTAAACGGAGCGGGGGTCTACAAGCAGTACTTC
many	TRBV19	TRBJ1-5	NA	CASSTPLRGYQPQHF	TGTGCCAGTAGTACGCCCTTAAGGGGATATCAGCCCCAGCATTTT
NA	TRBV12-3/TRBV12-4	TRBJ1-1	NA	CASSTQMNTEAFF	TGTGCCAGCAGTACACAGATGAACACTGAAGCTTTCTTT
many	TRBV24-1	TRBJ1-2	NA	CATSDLARLTGVYGYTF	TGTGCCACCAGTGATTTAGCCCGCCTTACAGGTGTCTATGGCTACACCTTC
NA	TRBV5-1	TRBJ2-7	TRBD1	CASSLVIGQGVNHYF	TGCGCCAGCAGCTTGGTTATTGGACAGGGGGTGAATCATTACTTC
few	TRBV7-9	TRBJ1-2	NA	CASSGRTDNGYTF	TGTGCCAGCAGCGGGAGGACAGATAATGGCTACACCTTC
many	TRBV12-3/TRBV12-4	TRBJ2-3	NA	CASSDFGGWTDTQYF	TGTGCCAGCAGTGACTTTGGCGGGTGGACAGATACGCAGTATTTT
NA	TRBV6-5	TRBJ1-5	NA	CASRRTLNQPQHF	TGTGCCAGCAGAAGGACACTAAATCAGCCCCAGCATTTT
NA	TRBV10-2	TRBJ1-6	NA	CAGRTGKDSPLHF	TGCGCCGGAAGAACAGGGAAGGATTCACCCCTCCACTTT
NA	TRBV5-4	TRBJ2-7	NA	CASSLRVVPYEQYF	TGTGCCAGCAGCTTGCGTGTGGTCCCCTACGAGCAGTACTTC
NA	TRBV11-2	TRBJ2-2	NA	CASSPQLGGTNTGELFF	TGTGCCAGCAGCCCGCAACTGGGGGGTACGAACACCGGGGAGCTGTTTTTT
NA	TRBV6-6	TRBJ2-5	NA	CASSYGGGGETQYF	TGTGCCAGCAGTTACGGCGGGGGCGGAGAGACCCAGTACTTC
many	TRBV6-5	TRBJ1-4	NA	CASSPGVTNEKLFF	TGTGCCAGCAGTCCAGGGGTAACTAATGAAAAACTGTTTTTT
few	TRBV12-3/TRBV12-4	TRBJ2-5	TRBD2	CASSLAEGETQYF	TGTGCCAGCAGTCTAGCGGAGGGAGAGACCCAGTACTTC
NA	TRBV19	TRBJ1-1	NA	CASSIGGPGRTEAFF	TGTGCCAGTAGTATAGGTGGGCCCGGGCGCACTGAAGCTTTCTTT
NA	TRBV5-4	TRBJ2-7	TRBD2	CASSSPGLAIYEQYF	TGTGCCAGCAGCTCACCGGGACTAGCGATTTACGAGCAGTACTTC